This TCR beta chain was profiled in a study of T-cell reconstitution after alpha-beta-depleted transplantation in children. Whole-study findings and limits: From newly produced T cells came most of the T-cell counts and diversity one year after transplant.

The CDR3 is made up of 14 amino acids. Germline CDR1 is SGHRS and CDR2 is YFSETQ. Trimming pared 5 bases from V and 0 bases from J, leaving 12 bases between. About this clonotype: Its cognate antigen is unknown.

Unique molecular identifiers were incorporated during preparation of the TCRbeta library. In TCRdb, the PCR reads were re-called with MiXCR into one record per CDR3 protein. Of about 240,000 distinct CDR3 sequences listed, around 25% are singletons. The sequence derives from a girl aged 2-10 years with Fanconi anemia, due to receive a stem cell transplant. The specimen was PBMCs, collected before TCRalphabeta/CD19-depleted stem cell transplant. V usage is TRBV5-1 and J usage is TRBJ2-7; a weak D match, TRBD1 (6 bases). The CDR3 spells CASRDGQLSYEQYF. CDR3 bases: TGCGCCAGCAGAGACGGACAGCTCTCCTACGAGCAGTACTTC.